The sequence of this T cell receptor beta chain was determined in a study of CD8+CD57+ T cells in acquired aplastic anemia. Across the whole study: When averaged, DNA from sorted CD4+ and CD8+ cells came to 3.2 ug. Healthy donor sequencing depth: some 10 million CD4+, roughly 11 million CD8+ reads.

Genomic DNA provided the template from which TCR beta VDJ and CDR3 profiles were obtained. TCRdb analysed the reads with MiXCR anew, one entry per CDR3 protein. The data show about 160,000 distinct CDR3 sequences, around 45% seen once. Sequenced: sorted CD4+, CD8+, or CD8+CD57+ T cells (not recorded which) from PBMCs. This sequence originates from a human donor in good health.

CDR3: CASRGQGGGELFF. The CDR3 DNA reads as TGTGCCAGCAGAGGACAGGGTGGCGGGGAGCTGTTTTTT. V and J are TRBV2 and TRBJ2-2; 8 bases are shared with TRBD1. CDR3 length: 13 residues. From germline, CDR1 is SNHLY and CDR2 FYNNEI. The trim removed 6 bases at V and 7 bases at J, leaving 4 bases unmatched.